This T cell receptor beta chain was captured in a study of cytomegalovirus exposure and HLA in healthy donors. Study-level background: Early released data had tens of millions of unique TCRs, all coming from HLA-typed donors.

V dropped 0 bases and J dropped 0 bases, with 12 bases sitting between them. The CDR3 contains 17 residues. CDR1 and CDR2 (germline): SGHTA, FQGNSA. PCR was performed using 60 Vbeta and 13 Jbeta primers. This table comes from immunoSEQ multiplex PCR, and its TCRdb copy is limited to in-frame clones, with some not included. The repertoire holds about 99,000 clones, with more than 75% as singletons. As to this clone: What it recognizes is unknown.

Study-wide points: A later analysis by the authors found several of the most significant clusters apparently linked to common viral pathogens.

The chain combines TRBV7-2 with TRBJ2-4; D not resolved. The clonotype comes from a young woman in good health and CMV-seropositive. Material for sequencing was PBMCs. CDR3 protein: CASSLAITALAKNIQYF. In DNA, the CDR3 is TGTGCCAGCAGCTTAGCGATTACAGCTCTAGCCAAAAACATTCAGTACTTC.